This T cell receptor beta chain was documented in a study of beta chain features in type 1 diabetes. Overall study: Patient and healthy donor groups were alike in age, gender and cell yields. Findings of the study overall: In every one of the four CD4+ subsets, TCRB CDR3s were moderately but significantly shorter in Type 1 diabetes patients. Equally in patients and controls, PCR might preferentially amplify shorter templates.

Turning to this clone: Its antigen is currently unknown.

Expressed TCRB transcripts got sequenced, as all isolated RNA was reverse transcribed. Profiled with immunoSEQ multiplex PCR; TCRdb holds only in-frame clones, not every one. Among 300,000 to 350,000 clones listed, around 8% were seen once. It was via CD45RO/CCR7/CD25/CD127/CD95/CD27 that CD4+ naive, central memory, regulatory and stem cell-like memory cells were sorted. The germline V gene has CDR1 SGHTA and CDR2 FQGTGA. Trimming stripped 2 bases from V and 5 bases from J, with 17 bases between. The CDR3 is made up of 16 amino acids. The V gene is TRBV7-3, the J gene TRBJ2-3; weak D call: TRBD1 (6 bases). This receptor was taken from a woman aged 18-30 years in good health. The specimen was central memory CD4+ T cells from blood. CDR3 sequence reads: CASSLYGLTTGDTQYF. CDR3 sequence (DNA): TGTGCCAGCAGCTTATATGGGTTGACGACAGGAGATACGCAGTATTTT.